The T cell receptor (beta chain) described here comes from a study of blood T cell repertoires in COVID-19. Study summary: The United States, Italy and Spain provided the acute and convalescent COVID-19 samples. PBMCs, B-cell-depleted T cells, or T cells provided the cDNA or gDNA that made up the material.

CDR3 length: 16 amino acids. Germline CDR1 SGHDT, CDR2 YYEEEE. Trimming cost V 2 bases and J 4 bases, with 16 bases left between them. In the original workflow: For nucleated cells, counts were estimated from reference gene primer amplification. The assay was immunoSEQ multiplex PCR, and TCRdb's table has in-frame clones only and misses some. Clone size and the V and J calls come from that table; the DNA yielded D and trimming. This table holds over 200,000 clones, 92% found once. The rearrangement links TRBV5-6 to TRBJ1-5; no firm D call. The source of this sequence is a man aged 25 to 40 with acute or convalescent COVID-19. Sequenced input: peripheral blood. CDR3 sequence reads: CASSFNFGRINQPQHF. The CDR3 DNA follows: TGTGCCAGCAGCTTCAATTTCGGCAGGATAAATCAGCCCCAGCATTTT. Supplemented by reference TRBV5-6 and TRBJ1-5, the full variable domain reads DAGVTQSPTHLIKTRGQQVTLRCSPKSGHDTVSWYQQALGQGPQFIFQYYEEEERQRGNFPDRFSGHQFPNYSSELNVNALLLGDSALYLCASSFNFGRINQPQHFGDGTRLSIL.